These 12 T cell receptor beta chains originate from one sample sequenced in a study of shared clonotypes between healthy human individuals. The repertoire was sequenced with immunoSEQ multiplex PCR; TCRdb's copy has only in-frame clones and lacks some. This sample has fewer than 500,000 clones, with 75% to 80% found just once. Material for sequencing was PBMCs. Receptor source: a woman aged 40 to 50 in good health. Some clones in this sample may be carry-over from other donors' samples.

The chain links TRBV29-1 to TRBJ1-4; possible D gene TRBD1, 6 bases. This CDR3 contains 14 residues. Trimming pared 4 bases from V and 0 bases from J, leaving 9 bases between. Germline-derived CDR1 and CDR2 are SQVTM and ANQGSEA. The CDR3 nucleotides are TGCAGCGTTGCCCAGGGGACAACTAATGAAAAACTGTTTTTT. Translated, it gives CSVAQGTTNEKLFF.

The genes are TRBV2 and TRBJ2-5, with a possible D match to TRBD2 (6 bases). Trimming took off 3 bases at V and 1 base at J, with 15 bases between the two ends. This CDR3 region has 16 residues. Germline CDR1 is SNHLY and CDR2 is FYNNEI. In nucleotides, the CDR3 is TGTGCCAGCAGTGACGTGGGGGAGGTCTCCCAAGAGACCCAGTACTTC. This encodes CASSDVGEVSQETQYF.

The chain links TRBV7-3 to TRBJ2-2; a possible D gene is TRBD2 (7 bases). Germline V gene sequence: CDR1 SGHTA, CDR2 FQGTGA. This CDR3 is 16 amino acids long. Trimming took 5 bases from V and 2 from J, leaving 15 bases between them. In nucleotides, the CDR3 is TGTGCCAGCAGCCGGAACGGGGGGCCAAACACCGGGGAGCTGTTTTTT. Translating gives CASSRNGGPNTGELFF.

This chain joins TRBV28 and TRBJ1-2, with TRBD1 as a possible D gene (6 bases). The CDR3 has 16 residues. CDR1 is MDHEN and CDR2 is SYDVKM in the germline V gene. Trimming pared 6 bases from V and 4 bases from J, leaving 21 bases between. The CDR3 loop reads CASRLDTGSFGYGYTF. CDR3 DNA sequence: TGTGCCAGCAGACTAGATACAGGGTCCTTTGGCTATGGCTACACCTTC.

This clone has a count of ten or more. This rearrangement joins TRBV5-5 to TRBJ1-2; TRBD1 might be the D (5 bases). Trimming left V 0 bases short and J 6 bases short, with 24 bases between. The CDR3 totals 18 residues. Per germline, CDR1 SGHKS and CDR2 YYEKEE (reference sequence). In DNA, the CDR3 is TGTGCCAGCAGCTTGGCCGTGAGGGACTCCTCTCCCGTGAATGGCTACACCTTC. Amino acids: CASSLAVRDSSPVNGYTF.

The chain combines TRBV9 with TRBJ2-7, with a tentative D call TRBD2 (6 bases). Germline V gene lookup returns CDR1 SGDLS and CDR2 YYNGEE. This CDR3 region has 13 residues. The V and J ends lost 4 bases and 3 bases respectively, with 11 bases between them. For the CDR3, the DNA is TGTGCCAGCAGCCTTGTGGGGGGCTACGAGCAGTACTTC. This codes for CASSLVGGYEQYF. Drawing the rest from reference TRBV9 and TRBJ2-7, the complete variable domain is DSGVTQTPKHLITATGQRVTLRCSPRSGDLSVYWYQQSLDQGLQFLIQYYNGEERAKGNILERFSAQQFPDLHSELNLSSLELGDSALYFCASSLVGGYEQYFGPGTRLTVT.

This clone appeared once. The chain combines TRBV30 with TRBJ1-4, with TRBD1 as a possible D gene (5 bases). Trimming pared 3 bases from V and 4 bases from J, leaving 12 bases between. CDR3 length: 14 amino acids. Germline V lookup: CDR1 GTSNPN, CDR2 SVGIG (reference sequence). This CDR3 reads CAWRTPRVNEKLFF. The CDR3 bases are TGTGCCTGGAGGACCCCCAGGGTTAATGAAAAACTGTTTTTT.

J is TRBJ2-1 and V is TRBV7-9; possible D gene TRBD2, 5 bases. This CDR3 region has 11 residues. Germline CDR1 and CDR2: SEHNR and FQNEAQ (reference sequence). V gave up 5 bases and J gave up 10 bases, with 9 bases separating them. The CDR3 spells CASSEAVEQFF. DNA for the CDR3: TGTGCCAGCAGCGAAGCGGTAGAGCAGTTCTTC.

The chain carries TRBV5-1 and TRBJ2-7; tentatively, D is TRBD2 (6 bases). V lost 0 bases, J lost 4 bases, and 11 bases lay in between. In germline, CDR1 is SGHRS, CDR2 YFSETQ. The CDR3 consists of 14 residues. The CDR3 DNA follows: TGCGCCAGCAGCTTGGGCCAGGCGGGATACGAGCAGTACTTC. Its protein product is CASSLGQAGYEQYF.

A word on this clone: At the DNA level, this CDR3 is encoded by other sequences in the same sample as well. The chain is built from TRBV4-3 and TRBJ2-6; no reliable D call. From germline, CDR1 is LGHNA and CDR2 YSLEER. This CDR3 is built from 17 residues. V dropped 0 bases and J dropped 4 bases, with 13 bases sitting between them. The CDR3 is CASSQDLQPPGANVLTF. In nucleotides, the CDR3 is TGCGCCAGCAGCCAAGACCTACAGCCTCCGGGGGCCAACGTCCTGACTTTC.

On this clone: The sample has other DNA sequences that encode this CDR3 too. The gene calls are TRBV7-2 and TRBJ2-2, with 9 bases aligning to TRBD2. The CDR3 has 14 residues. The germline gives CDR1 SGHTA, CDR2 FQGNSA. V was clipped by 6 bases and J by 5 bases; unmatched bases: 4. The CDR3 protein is CASSPTSGTGELFF. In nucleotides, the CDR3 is TGTGCCAGCAGTCCCACTAGCGGGACCGGGGAGCTGTTTTTT.

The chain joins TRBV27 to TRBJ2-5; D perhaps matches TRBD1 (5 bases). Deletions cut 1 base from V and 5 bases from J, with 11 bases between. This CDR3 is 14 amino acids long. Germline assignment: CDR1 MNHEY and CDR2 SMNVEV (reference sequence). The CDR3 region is CASSLFWGMETQYF. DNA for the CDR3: TGTGCCAGCAGTTTATTTTGGGGCATGGAGACCCAGTACTTC.